The text below deals with one TCR beta chain. In the naive CD8 group, cells lacked CD45RO and were positively selected for CCR7, so terminally differentiated effector memory CD45RA+ cells were left out. Repertoires were generated with immunoSEQ multiplex PCR, while TCRdb's copy carries only in-frame clones and drops some. The data show nearly 2 million clones, with around 96% seen just once and around 1% held by the top ten. V lost 1 base, J lost 5 bases, and 14 bases lay in between. Germline values: CDR1 LGHNA, CDR2 YSLEER. The length of the CDR3 is 15 residues. The sample is drawn from a study of shared clonotypes between healthy human individuals.

The sequence was collected from a man between 18 and 29 years old in good health. Sequenced sample: naive CD8+ T cells sorted from blood. The gene calls are TRBV4-3 and TRBJ2-5, with D perhaps matching TRBD1 or TRBD2 (7 bases each). The CDR3 here is CASSQVGRGGETQYF. CDR3 bases: TGCGCCAGCAGCCAAGTGGGCAGGGGGGGCGAGACCCAGTACTTC.